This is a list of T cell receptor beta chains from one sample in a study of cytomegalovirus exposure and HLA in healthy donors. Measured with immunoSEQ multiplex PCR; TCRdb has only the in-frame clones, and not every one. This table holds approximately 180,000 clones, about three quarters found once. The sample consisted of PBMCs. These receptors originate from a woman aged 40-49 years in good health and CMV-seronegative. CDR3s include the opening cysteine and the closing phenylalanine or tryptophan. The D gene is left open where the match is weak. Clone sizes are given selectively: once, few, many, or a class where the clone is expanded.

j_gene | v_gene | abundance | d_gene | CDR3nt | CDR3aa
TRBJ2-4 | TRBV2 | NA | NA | TGTGCCAGCAGAGGGGGTGGCCTTGCCAAAAACATTCAGTACTTC | CASRGGGLAKNIQYF
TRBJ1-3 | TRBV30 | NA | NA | TGTGCCTGGTCAGGGCTGTCCGGAAACACCATATATTTT | CAWSGLSGNTIYF
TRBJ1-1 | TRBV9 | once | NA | TGTGCCAGCAGCGTAGCTGAGTGGGGAGTTACTGAAGCTTTCTTT | CASSVAEWGVTEAFF
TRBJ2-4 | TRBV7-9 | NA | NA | TGTGCCAGCAGCCGCCCAACAGGGCCTGTAACCAAAAACATTCAGTACTTC | CASSRPTGPVTKNIQYF
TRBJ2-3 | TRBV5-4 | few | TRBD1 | TGTGCCAGCAGCTTGGGACAGGGGGCGGGGGGTACGCAGTATTTT | CASSLGQGAGGTQYF
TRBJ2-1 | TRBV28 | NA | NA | TGTGCCAGCAGCCCCAGAACCAATGAGCAGTTCTTC | CASSPRTNEQFF
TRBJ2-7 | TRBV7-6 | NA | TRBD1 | TGTGCCAGCAGCTTAGCCCCGGGACAGAGCTCCTACGAGCAGTACTTC | CASSLAPGQSSYEQYF
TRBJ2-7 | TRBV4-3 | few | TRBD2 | TGCGCCAGCAGCCTCGGGACTAGCGGGAGTGGGGCCTACGAGCAGTACTTC | CASSLGTSGSGAYEQYF
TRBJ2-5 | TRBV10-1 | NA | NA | TGCGCCAGCAGTGAGTGCCAGGGGTGGCAAGAGACCCAGTACTTC | CASSECQGWQETQYF
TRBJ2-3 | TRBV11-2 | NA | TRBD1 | TGTGCCAGCAGCCCGACGGCTCCGGGACAGAGCACAGATACGCAGTATTTT | CASSPTAPGQSTDTQYF
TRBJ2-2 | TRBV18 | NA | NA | TGTGCCAGCTCATTGACGAAGGGGGACACCGGGGAGCTGTTTTTT | CASSLTKGDTGELFF
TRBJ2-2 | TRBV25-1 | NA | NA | TGTGCCAGCAGTGAAACTGTGGAGCTGTTTTTT | CASSETVELFF
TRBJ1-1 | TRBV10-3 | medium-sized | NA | TGTGCCATCAGTCCGGGATTACCTGAAGCTTTCTTT | CAISPGLPEAFF
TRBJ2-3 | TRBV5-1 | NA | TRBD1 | TGCGCCAGCAGCTGGGGACAGGGGAGCACAGATACGCAGTATTTT | CASSWGQGSTDTQYF
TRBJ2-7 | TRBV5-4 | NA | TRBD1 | TGTGCCAGCAGCTCGGGACAGGGCTTCTCCTACGAGCAGTACTTC | CASSSGQGFSYEQYF
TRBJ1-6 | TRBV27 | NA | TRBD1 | TGTGCCAGCAGCATAGGACAGGCTAATTCACCCCTCCACTTT | CASSIGQANSPLHF
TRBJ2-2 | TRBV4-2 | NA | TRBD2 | TGTGCCAGCAAAACGGGACTAGCAATCACCGGGGAGCTGTTTTTT | CASKTGLAITGELFF
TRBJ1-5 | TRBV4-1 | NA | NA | TGCGCCAGCAGCCAAGAACGAGGACGTCAGGGGCCCCAGCATTTT | CASSQERGRQGPQHF
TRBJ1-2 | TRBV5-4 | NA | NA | TGTGCCAGCAGCGTGGACAGCTATGGCTACACCTTC | CASSVDSYGYTF
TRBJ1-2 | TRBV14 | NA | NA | TGTGCCAGCAGCCAAGCGATAGGGGCAGAGTCAAACTATGGCTACACCTTC | CASSQAIGAESNYGYTF
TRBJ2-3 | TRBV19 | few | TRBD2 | TGTGCCAGTAGTTCCGGACTAGCGGGGTACACAGATACGCAGTATTTT | CASSSGLAGYTDTQYF
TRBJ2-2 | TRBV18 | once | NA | TGTGCCAGCTCATCTACTACGAGCGACACCGGGGAGCTGTTTTTT | CASSSTTSDTGELFF
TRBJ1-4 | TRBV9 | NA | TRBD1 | TGTGCCAGCAGTAAGGACCCGACAGGGGGCAATGTTGAAAAACTGTTTTTT | CASSKDPTGGNVEKLFF
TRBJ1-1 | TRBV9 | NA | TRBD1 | TGTGCCAGCAGCCAGGGACAGGAGGGCACTGAAGCTTTCTTT | CASSQGQEGTEAFF
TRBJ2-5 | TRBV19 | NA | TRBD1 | TGTGCCAGTAGTGACAGGGGGGAGACCCAGTACTTC | CASSDRGETQYF
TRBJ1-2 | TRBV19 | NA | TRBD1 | TGTGCCAGTAGTACTGTCCGGGACAGGGGGCGGGACTATGGCTACACCTTC | CASSTVRDRGRDYGYTF
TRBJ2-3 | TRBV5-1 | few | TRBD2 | TGCGCCAGCAGCTTGGCGGGACTAGCGGGCACAGATACGCAGTATTTT | CASSLAGLAGTDTQYF
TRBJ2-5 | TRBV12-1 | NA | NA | TGTGCCAGCAGCCTTCAGGGGATCCAAGAGACCCAGTACTTC | CASSLQGIQETQYF
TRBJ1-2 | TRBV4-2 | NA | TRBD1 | TGTGCCAGCAGCCAAGAAAGGGGGCGGGATGGCTACACCTTC | CASSQERGRDGYTF
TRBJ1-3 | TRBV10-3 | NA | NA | TGTGCCATCAGGGACCTGACAGGCCTGAACACCATATATTTT | CAIRDLTGLNTIYF
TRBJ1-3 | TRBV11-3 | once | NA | TGTGCCAAGCCTTTGGGGAGCTCTGGAAACACCATATATTTT | CAKPLGSSGNTIYF
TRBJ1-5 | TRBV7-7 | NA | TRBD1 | TGTGCTAGCAGCTTAGACAGGGATCAGCCCCAGCATTTT | CASSLDRDQPQHF
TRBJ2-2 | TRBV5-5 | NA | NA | TGTGCCAGCAGCTTCTGGGACACAACCAGGGAGCTGTTTTTT | CASSFWDTTRELFF
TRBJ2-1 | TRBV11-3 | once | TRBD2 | TGTGCCAGCAGCCCCTTGGGCGGGAGGGCCTACAATGAGCAGTTCTTC | CASSPLGGRAYNEQFF
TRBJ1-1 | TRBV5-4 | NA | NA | TGTGCCAGCAGCCCCACAGGGTTGTGGAACACTGAAGCTTTCTTT | CASSPTGLWNTEAFF
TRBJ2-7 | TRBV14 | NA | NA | TGTGCCAGCAGCCAGGGGGCCTTCTACGAGCAGTACTTC | CASSQGAFYEQYF
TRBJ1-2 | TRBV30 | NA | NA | TGTGCCTGGAGTGTACGCTTACAGGACTATGGCTACACCTTC | CAWSVRLQDYGYTF
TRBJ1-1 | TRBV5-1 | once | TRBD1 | TGCGCCAGCAGCCTGACAGGGAAGGACACTGAAGCTTTCTTT | CASSLTGKDTEAFF
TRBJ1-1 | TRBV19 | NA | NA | TGTGCCAGTAGTATAGGACAGTTGAACACTGAAGCTTTCTTT | CASSIGQLNTEAFF
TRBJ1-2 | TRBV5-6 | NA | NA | TGTGCCAGCAGCTACGAGTCCCGGGGCTACACCTTC | CASSYESRGYTF
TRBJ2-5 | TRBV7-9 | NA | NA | TGTGCCAGCAGCCCAGGGGAACAGACCCAGTACTTC | CASSPGEQTQYF
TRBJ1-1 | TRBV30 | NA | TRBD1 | TGTGCCTGGAAGGGCAGGGGGCCCCTTTTT | CAWKGRGPLF
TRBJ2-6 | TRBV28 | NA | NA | TGTGCCAGCAGTCCATCAGGTGGGGCCAACGTCCTGACTTTC | CASSPSGGANVLTF
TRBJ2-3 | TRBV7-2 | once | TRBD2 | TGTGCCAGCAGCCTAGCGGTTACTTTCACAGATACGCAGTATTTT | CASSLAVTFTDTQYF
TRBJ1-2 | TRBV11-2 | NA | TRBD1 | TGTGCCAGCAGCTCAGGGGGCGGCTATGGCTACACCTTC | CASSSGGGYGYTF
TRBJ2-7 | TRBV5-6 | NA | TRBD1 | TGTGCCAGCAGCGTCGGGACAGGGATTTACGAGCAGTACTTC | CASSVGTGIYEQYF
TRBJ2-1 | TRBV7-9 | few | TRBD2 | TGTGCCAGCAGCTGGACTAGCGGGGTTTACAATGAGCAGTTCTTC | CASSWTSGVYNEQFF
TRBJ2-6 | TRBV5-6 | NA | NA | TGTGCCAGCAGCTTGGATGGGGCCCCTGGGGGGGCCAACGTCCTGACTTTC | CASSLDGAPGGANVLTF
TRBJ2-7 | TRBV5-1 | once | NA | TGCGCCAGCAGCTTGGACCAGGGATACGAGCAGTACTTC | CASSLDQGYEQYF
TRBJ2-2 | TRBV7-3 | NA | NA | TGTGCCAGCAGCTTTACGGACACCGGGGAGCTGTTTTTT | CASSFTDTGELFF
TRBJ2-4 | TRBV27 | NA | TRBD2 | TGTGCCAGCAGGGGACTAGCGGGAGGGTTCGCCAAAAACATTCAGTACTTC | CASRGLAGGFAKNIQYF
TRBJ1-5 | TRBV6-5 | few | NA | TGTGCCAGCAGTTACTCGACGGGGGGCGATCAGCCCCAGCATTTT | CASSYSTGGDQPQHF
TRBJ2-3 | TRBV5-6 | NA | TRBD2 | TGTGCCAGCAGCCCAGGGGGACTAGCGGGAGCCACAGATACGCAGTATTTT | CASSPGGLAGATDTQYF